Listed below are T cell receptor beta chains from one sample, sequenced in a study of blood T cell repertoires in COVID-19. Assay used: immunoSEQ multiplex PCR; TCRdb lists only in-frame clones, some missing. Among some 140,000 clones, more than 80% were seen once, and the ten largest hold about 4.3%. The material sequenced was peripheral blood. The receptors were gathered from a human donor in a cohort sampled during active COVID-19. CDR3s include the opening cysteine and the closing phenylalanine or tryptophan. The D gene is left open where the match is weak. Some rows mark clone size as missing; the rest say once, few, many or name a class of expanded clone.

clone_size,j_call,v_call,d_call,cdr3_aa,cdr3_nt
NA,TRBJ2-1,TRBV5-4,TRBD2,CASSDRGGYNEQFF,TGTGCCAGCAGTGACCGGGGGGGATACAATGAGCAGTTCTTC
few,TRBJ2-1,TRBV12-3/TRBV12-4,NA,CASSNSYNEQFF,TGTGCCAGCAGCAACTCCTACAATGAGCAGTTCTTC
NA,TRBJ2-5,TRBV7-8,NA,CASSSEETQYF,TGTGCCAGCAGCTCTGAAGAGACCCAGTACTTC
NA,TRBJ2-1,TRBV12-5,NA,CASGLNTVRSGQFF,TGTGCTAGTGGTTTGAATACAGTACGCAGCGGGCAGTTCTTC
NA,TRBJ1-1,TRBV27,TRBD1,CASSWNRDRNTEAFF,TGTGCCAGCAGTTGGAACCGGGACAGGAACACTGAAGCTTTCTTT
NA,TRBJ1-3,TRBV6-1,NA,CASSEVGGLGNTIYF,TGTGCCAGCAGTGAAGTCGGGGGTCTAGGAAACACCATATATTTT
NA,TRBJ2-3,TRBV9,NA,CASSVLTTLATDTQYF,TGTGCCAGCAGCGTTCTGACTACCCTAGCCACAGATACGCAGTATTTT
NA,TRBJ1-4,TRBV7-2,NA,CASSPGSGKLFF,TGTGCCAGCAGCCCAGGGTCGGGAAAACTGTTTTTT
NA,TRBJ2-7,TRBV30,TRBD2,CAFSGGVYEQYF,TGTGCCTTTAGCGGGGGTGTCTACGAGCAGTACTTC
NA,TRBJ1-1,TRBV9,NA,CASSVAGGGEAFF,TGTGCCAGCAGCGTAGCTGGGGGAGGCGAAGCTTTCTTT
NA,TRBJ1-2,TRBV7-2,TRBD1,CASSPPDRGGKGYTF,TGTGCCAGCAGCCCCCCGGACAGGGGGGGGAAAGGCTACACCTTC
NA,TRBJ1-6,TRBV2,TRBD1,CASRGRQGHNSPLHF,TGTGCCAGCAGGGGGAGACAGGGACATAATTCACCCCTCCACTTT
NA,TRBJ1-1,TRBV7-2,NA,CASSNSNTEAFF,TGTGCCAGCAGCAACAGCAATACTGAAGCTTTCTTT
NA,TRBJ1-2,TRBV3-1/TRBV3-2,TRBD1,CASRPGTGGANYYGYTF,TGTGCCAGCAGACCCGGGACAGGGGGGGCTAATTACTATGGCTACACCTTC